These 14 T cell receptor beta chains originate from one sample sequenced in a study of human T cells and chemical hapten exposure. Time point: patch test 3, about 24 weeks after DPC sensitization. Treatment denoted: therapeutic diphenylcyclopropenone sensitization with weekly scalp DPC. TCRdb reprocessed the RACE reads with MiXCR, giving one entry per CDR3 protein. The repertoire holds some 91,000 distinct CDR3 sequences, with 25% to 30% as singletons. This material consisted of whole blood, taken in connection with sensitization to the hapten diphenylcyclopropenone (DPC). These receptors all stem from a man aged 35 to 55 with alopecia areata. Some clones in this sample may be carry-over from other donors' samples.

In its sample, this clonotype was seen a few times. The chain couples TRBV20-1 to TRBJ2-1, with 7 bases matching TRBD2. Germline lookup yields CDR1 DFQATT and CDR2 SNEGSKA (reference sequence). The CDR3 has 12 residues. The CDR3 spells CSAGLDGGEQFF. CDR3 in DNA: TGCAGCGCTGGACTAGACGGCGGTGAGCAGTTCTTC.

The rearrangement uses TRBV3-1 and TRBJ2-1; D gene ambiguous. Germline V gene lookup returns CDR1 LGHDT and CDR2 YNNKEL (reference sequence). CDR3 length equals 12 residues. V lost 1 base and J 9 bases, leaving 7 bases between the germline ends. The CDR3 nucleotides are TGTGCCAGCAGCCAAGCTAGATTTGAGCAGTTCTTC. This codes for CASSQARFEQFF.

The DNA of the CDR3 is TGTGCCAGCAGTTTATTCGGGAACCCCACCTACGAGCAGTACTTC. It specifies CASSLFGNPTYEQYF. The rearrangement joins TRBV28 to TRBJ2-7; possibly TRBD2 for D (5 bases). V was trimmed by 1 base and J by 2 bases, leaving 12 bases between them. Looked up from germline, CDR1 is MDHEN and CDR2 is SYDVKM. This CDR3 spans 15 amino acids.

V is TRBV6-1 and J is TRBJ1-1; D is possibly TRBD1 (6 bases). The V and J ends lost 10 bases and 8 bases respectively, with 20 bases between them. The CDR3 extends over 13 amino acids. From germline, CDR1 is MNHNS and CDR2 SASEGT. The CDR3 region is CATTVKVGTEAFF. The CDR3 DNA follows: TGTGCCACCACGGTAAAGGTGGGGACAGAAGCTTTCTTT.

This chain connects TRBV6-5 to TRBJ1-1; 7 positions agree with TRBD1. This CDR3 spans 16 amino acids. V shed 3 bases, J shed 1 base, and the junction held 8 bases outside the gene matches. In germline, CDR1 is MNHEY, CDR2 SVGAGI. The CDR3 loop reads CASSYLTGPPNTEAFF. In DNA form, the CDR3 reads TGTGCCAGCAGTTATCTGACAGGGCCACCGAACACTGAAGCTTTCTTT.

V usage is TRBV12-3 or TRBV12-4 and J usage is TRBJ2-3; the D gene is possibly TRBD2 (5 bases). CDR3 length equals 14 residues. V shed 3 bases and J shed 6 bases, with 13 bases lying between them. CDR3 sequence (DNA): TGTGCCAGCAGTTTGTCCGCCGCTAGCGATACGCAGTATTTT. It codes for CASSLSAASDTQYF.

The chain joins TRBV11-2 to TRBJ1-4; no definite D call. The CDR3 is 15 amino acids. The germline CDR1 and CDR2 sequences are SGHAT and FQNNGV. Trimming stripped 5 bases from V and 0 bases from J, with 10 bases between. The CDR3 region has the DNA TGTGCCAGCAGCGCCTTTCCTGCAACTAATGAAAAACTGTTTTTT. It codes for CASSAFPATNEKLFF.

The gene calls are TRBV12-3 or TRBV12-4 and TRBJ2-7, with TRBD1 identical over 9 bases. V was pared by 4 bases and J by 2 bases, with 0 bases of the junction left unmatched. The CDR3 sequence is 13 residues long. This CDR3 reads CASSWDRAYEQYF. The CDR3 DNA reads TGTGCCAGCAGTTGGGACAGGGCCTACGAGCAGTACTTC.

The CDR3 DNA reads as TGTGCCAGCAGCAAAGCCCAGGGCCCGTGTTACGAGCAGTACTTC. Protein product: CASSKAQGPCYEQYF. The chain employs TRBV3-1 and TRBJ2-7; TRBD1 might be the D (5 bases). Trimming shortened V by 5 bases and J by 4 bases, and 18 bases separated the two germline ends. Germline-derived CDR1 and CDR2 are LGHDT and YNNKEL (reference sequence). The CDR3 is made up of 15 amino acids.

The chain employs TRBV20-1 and TRBJ2-5; 10 bases map to TRBD2. In germline, CDR1 is DFQATT, CDR2 SNEGSKA (reference sequence). This CDR3 has 17 amino acids. J was trimmed by 5 bases and V by 3 bases; bases with no gene match: 15. This chain's CDR3 is CSARSFGLAGVGETQYF. In DNA form, the CDR3 reads TGCAGTGCTAGGAGTTTCGGGCTAGCGGGAGTGGGGGAGACCCAGTACTTC.

The chain has TRBV11-1 and TRBJ1-1; tentative D call: TRBD1 (5 bases). Germline-derived CDR1 and CDR2 are SGHAT and FQDESV (reference sequence). CDR3 length: 15 residues. Trimming pared 1 base from V and 3 bases from J, leaving 12 bases between. CDR3: CASSLDRRGYTEAFF. CDR3 bases: TGTGCCAGCAGCTTAGATCGTCGGGGGTACACTGAAGCTTTCTTT.

The rearrangement uses TRBV28 and TRBJ1-5; tentatively, D is TRBD1 (6 bases). V was shortened by 4 bases and J by 1 base, with 17 bases between the two germline ends. CDR3 length: 17 residues. Germline assignment: CDR1 MDHEN and CDR2 SYDVKM. CDR3 sequence reads: CASSSPGGRRSNQPQHF. CDR3 in DNA: TGTGCCAGCAGTTCGCCCGGGGGGCGGCGAAGCAATCAGCCCCAGCATTTT. Looking up the rest from reference TRBV28 and TRBJ1-5 gives the full variable domain: DVKVTQSSRYLVKRTGEKVFLECVQDMDHENMFWYRQDPGLGLRLIYFSYDVKMKEKGDIPEGYSVSREKKERFSLILESASTNQTSMYLCASSSPGGRRSNQPQHFGDGTRLSIL.

The J gene is TRBJ2-3, the V gene TRBV6-4, with 11 bases fitting TRBD2. Losses at the gene ends were 5 bases for V and 1 base for J; bases not matched to a gene: 5. Germline assignment: CDR1 MRHNA and CDR2 SNTAGT. There are 16 residues in the CDR3. CDR3 protein: CASSKLAGGGTDTQYF. The CDR3 nucleotides read TGTGCCAGCAGTAAGCTAGCGGGAGGAGGCACAGATACGCAGTATTTT.

The chain joins TRBV27 to TRBJ2-4; 8 bases are shared with TRBD1. The CDR3 is 13 amino acids. In germline, CDR1 is MNHEY, CDR2 SMNVEV (reference sequence). The V segment lost 3 bases and the J segment 8 bases; nucleotides outside the gene matches: 3. The CDR3 DNA follows: TGTGCCAGCAGTTTCCACAGGGGGTACATTCAGTACTTC. Translating gives CASSFHRGYIQYF.